The source of this T cell receptor beta chain is a study of cytomegalovirus exposure and HLA in healthy donors. General study results and limits: With DRB1 most and HLA-C fewest, TCR association rates differed between HLA loci in a later analysis. Data from an earlier analysis indicated that most TCR beta V segments were productive either about 90% or about 30% of the time.

To note about this clone: The antigen remains undetermined.

Germline CDR1 and CDR2: SEHNR and FQNEAQ (reference sequence). With 2 bases removed from V and 1 base from J, the gap between germline ends came to 8 bases. The CDR3 length is 14 residues. PCR employed 60 Vbeta and 13 Jbeta primers. The data were produced by immunoSEQ multiplex PCR, yet TCRdb's version contains in-frame clones alone and is incomplete. The sample holds approximately 130,000 clones, around 78% seen once. The sequenced sample was PBMCs. The sequence came from a female donor in good health and CMV-seropositive. V gene TRBV7-9 combines with J gene TRBJ1-1, with D hard to call. In DNA form, the CDR3 reads TGTGCCAGCAGCTTACTCCACGGGAACACTGAAGCTTTCTTT. Translating it yields CASSLLHGNTEAFF.